This T cell receptor (beta chain) was captured in a study of OX40 agonist ivuxolimab in advanced cancers. With respect to the entire study: The costimulatory receptor OX40 (CD134) was targeted by ivuxolimab, a fully human IgG2 agonistic monoclonal antibody. Intravenous ivuxolimab was administered to patients every 2 weeks at six dose levels: 0.01, 0.1, 0.3, 1.5, 3 and 10 mg/kg. Among the approximately 50 dose-escalation patients, about 19 had hepatocellular carcinoma, approximately 15 melanoma, 9 renal cell carcinoma and 9 head and neck cancer. In the dose-escalation cohort, around four fifths of patients were male, and the mean age was approximately 64 years, with a range of roughly 23 to 85. Patients were allowed to have had prior anti-PD-1, anti-PD-L1 or anti-CTLA-4 therapy, and approximately 39% of the dose-escalation patients had been treated with checkpoint inhibitors. Partial responses occurred in three dose-escalation patients: two with cutaneous melanoma and one with hepatocellular carcinoma. Peripheral TCRbeta sequencing aimed to test whether ivuxolimab altered TCR sequence diversity and caused clonal T-cell expansion. The paper covers the monotherapy dose-escalation part of the phase I ivuxolimab trial, which included N ≈ 50 patients.

The trial excluded patients who had a history of autoimmune disease or were on systemic immunosuppression. Peripheral blood for TCR sequencing was collected from all dose cohorts at baseline, on cycle 4 day 1, and on cycle 7 day 1. The samples were drawn from a first-in-human, open-label, multicenter phase I dose-escalation trial of ivuxolimab. Adults with locally advanced or metastatic melanoma, renal cell, hepatocellular, or head and neck squamous cell carcinoma were enrolled in the trial. CD4+ and CD8+ T cells were sorted separately from peripheral blood before TCR sequencing. With respect to this clone: There is no known antigen for this receptor. No base qualities exist here, and no much larger clone lies one base off it. At the DNA level, this CDR3 is encoded by other sequences in the same sample as well.

CDR1 and CDR2, per the germline V gene (reference sequence), are SEHNR and FQNEAQ. At the junction V is shortened by 0 bases and J by 2 bases; bases outside the gene matches: 2. CDR3 length: 15 amino acids, cysteine to phenylalanine. Solely the CDR3 DNA is kept, with 45 bases framed from the first base. For sequencing of the TCRbeta CDR3 region, genomic DNA was extracted from the sorted cells. TCRbeta CDR3 regions were sequenced using the immunoSEQ Assay. TCRdb holds this immuneACCESS table with in-frame rearrangements only. Some clones are missing; in checked studies, unresolved V genes explain under half, and the rest has no known cause. In all, the sample holds approximately 60,000 clones, and about 92% of those were seen once. The top ten hold roughly 0.56% of the sample. What the authors observed across the whole study: After ivuxolimab, more expanded clones were found on average in CD8+ T cells than in CD4+ T cells. At doses from 0.1 to 3.0 mg/kg, clonal expansion was seen in both CD4+ and CD8+ blood T cells between baseline and week 6. In the 0.1-3.0 mg/kg groups, partial responders were among the patients with the lowest normalized peripheral clonal expansion, particularly in CD8+ T cells. Antigen specificity was not determined for the clonally expanded peripheral T cells. Low levels of normalized T-cell clonal expansion were also seen in some patients who did not respond.

The chain couples TRBV7-9 to TRBJ2-5, with TRBD1 identical over 8 junction bases. Sequences were derived from CD4+ or CD8+ T cells sorted from blood, sampled in a trial of the OX40 agonist ivuxolimab. The TCR was taken from an adult with an advanced solid tumor such as melanoma, head and neck, liver or kidney cancer. The CDR3 in this case is CASSLARTGQETQYF. The DNA sequence follows: TGTGCCAGCAGCTTAGCCCGGACAGGGCAAGAGACCCAGTACTTC. Beyond the CDR3, the reference TRBV7-9 and TRBJ2-5 genes provide the residues; the full variable domain reads: DTGVSQNPRHKITKRGQNVTFRCDPISEHNRLYWYRQTLGQGPEFLTYFQNEAQLEKSRLLSDRFSAERPKGSFSTLEIQRTEQGDSAMYLCASSLARTGQETQYFGPGTRLLVL.